These T cell receptor beta chains were read from a single sample in a study of siplizumab effects on memory and regulatory T cells. Libraries were prepared by immunoSEQ multiplex PCR; TCRdb keeps only in-frame clonotypes and omits some of them. The table has around 110,000 clones, approximately 94% seen once; the top ten hold under 2%. Sequencing was carried out using non-Treg CD4+ T cells sorted from blood. The receptors were sampled from a human donor in good health. CDR3s include the opening cysteine and the closing phenylalanine or tryptophan. A D gene is named only where the DNA matches it firmly. Part of the rows lack a size; the others show once, few, many or a class for expanded clones.

D gene	V gene	clone size	J gene	CDR3 DNA	CDR3 protein
TRBD1	TRBV2	-	TRBJ2-1	TGTGCCAGCGGGACAGGGACTAACAATGAGCAGTTCTTC	CASGTGTNNEQFF
-	TRBV19	-	TRBJ2-3	TGTGCCAGTAGAAATAGAGGGGTTTTGACTAGCACAGATACGCAGTATTTT	CASRNRGVLTSTDTQYF
-	TRBV6-1	once	TRBJ2-7	TGTGCCAGCAGGGTTAGTAGCGGCAACGAGCAGTACTTC	CASRVSSGNEQYF
-	TRBV10-1	-	TRBJ1-5	TGCGCCAGCAGGGGGGTCAGGGTTGGCAATCAGCCCCAGCATTTT	CASRGVRVGNQPQHF
TRBD1	TRBV7-6	once	TRBJ1-6	TGTGCCAGCAGCGGGAACAGGGGGCGCGCTGTGACGAATTCACCCCTCCACTTT	CASSGNRGRAVTNSPLHF
TRBD1	TRBV6-5	once	TRBJ2-7	TGTGCCAGCACCCCCTATGGGACAGGGGGCAACGAGCAGTACTTC	CASTPYGTGGNEQYF
-	TRBV6-1	-	TRBJ1-1	TGTGCCAGCAGCGAAAGACAGGTGTGGGCAGGAGCTTTCTTT	CASSERQVWAGAFF
TRBD1	TRBV19	-	TRBJ1-4	TGTGCCAGTAGTGGAGGGACAGGGGGTGACGCGGAACTGTTTTTT	CASSGGTGGDAELFF
TRBD1	TRBV27	-	TRBJ1-1	TGTGCCAGCATCGGACAGGGGAGGACTGAAGCTTTCTTT	CASIGQGRTEAFF
-	TRBV9	-	TRBJ2-2	TGTGCCAGCAGCGCCGGGTCCCTCGCTTTTCTGAACACCGGGGAGCTGTTTTTT	CASSAGSLAFLNTGELFF
-	TRBV5-6	-	TRBJ2-1	TGTGCCAGCAGCTTTCGGGGCGGGCCCCTGAATGAGCAGTTCTTC	CASSFRGGPLNEQFF
-	TRBV7-9	-	TRBJ1-2	TGTGCCAGCAGCTTAGAGTTAGGGGCCGTCTATGGCTACACCTTC	CASSLELGAVYGYTF
-	TRBV5-8	-	TRBJ2-1	TGTGCCAGCAGCCACCTGGCGGGGCCGCTTTTAGATGAGCAGTTCTTC	CASSHLAGPLLDEQFF
TRBD1	TRBV19	-	TRBJ2-7	TGTGCCAGTAGTGGGTGGGGACAGGGGGCCTACGAGCAGTACTTC	CASSGWGQGAYEQYF
-	TRBV25-1	-	TRBJ1-2	TGTGCCAGCAGTGACGGGGGACGGCTTCTCAACCCCTATGGCCACACCTTC	CASSDGGRLLNPYGHTF
-	TRBV6-5	-	TRBJ2-7	TGTGCCAGCAGAATCAGTTGGGGGACGGGAGAGCAGTACTTC	CASRISWGTGEQYF
TRBD1	TRBV14	once	TRBJ1-2	TGTGCCAGCAGCCAAGATTGGACAGGGAATGGCTACACCTTC	CASSQDWTGNGYTF
-	TRBV27	-	TRBJ1-2	TGTGCCAGCAGTTTAGACGGCTATGGCTACACCTTC	CASSLDGYGYTF
-	TRBV6-1	-	TRBJ2-7	TGTGCCAGCAATGTCGTACAGACCTACGAGCAGTACTTC	CASNVVQTYEQYF
-	TRBV10-3	few	TRBJ2-7	TGTGCCATCAGTGCGCATAGCTCCTACGAGCAGTACTTC	CAISAHSSYEQYF
-	TRBV9	-	TRBJ2-6	TGTGCCAGCAGCGTAACGGATGGGGCGCTTGGGGCCAACGTCCTGACTTTC	CASSVTDGALGANVLTF
-	TRBV19	-	TRBJ2-5	TGTGCCAGTAGTATGTTTGGGCAAGAGACCCAGTACTTC	CASSMFGQETQYF
TRBD1	TRBV19	-	TRBJ1-1	TGTGCCAGTAGCAACAGGGGGTCCGTGAACACTGAAGCTTTCTTT	CASSNRGSVNTEAFF
-	TRBV25-1	-	TRBJ2-2	TGTGCCAGCAGTGAGACCCCACCGGGACGGCTGAACACCGGGGAGCTGTTTTTT	CASSETPPGRLNTGELFF
-	TRBV11-2	-	TRBJ2-2	TGTGCCAGCAGCTCCCTCCTGGGGGCCGGGGAGCTGTTTTTT	CASSSLLGAGELFF
-	TRBV6-5	-	TRBJ1-1	TGTGCCAGCAGCCCGAGCATGAACACTGAAGCTTTCTTT	CASSPSMNTEAFF
-	TRBV4-2	-	TRBJ1-6	TGTGCCAGCAGCCAAGATAGGGGAGAGTATAATTCACCCCTCCACTTT	CASSQDRGEYNSPLHF
-	TRBV6-6	-	TRBJ2-2	TGTGCCAGCAGTTCGGCCTTCGTCACCGGGGAGCTGTTTTTT	CASSSAFVTGELFF